These T cell receptor beta chains were read from a single sample in a study of T cell repertoires in cytomegalovirus infection. TCRdb re-analysed the reads in MiXCR, keeping a single row per CDR3 protein. The data contain about 180,000 distinct CDR3 sequences, around 15% of them seen just once; the ten biggest clones take up 27%. The sample taken for sequencing was PBMCs. The receptors originated from a human donor in good health (CMV status not recorded). Some clones in this sample may be carry-over from other donors' samples. Each CDR3 is given with its conserved first and last residue. The D gene is left open where the match is weak. The size entry is marked missing in some rows and otherwise reads once, few, many or a size class.

V: TRBV29-1
J: TRBJ2-7
size: -
D: -
DNA: TGCAGCGTTGGCCAGGATTCCTCCTACGAGCAGTACTTC
CDR3: CSVGQDSSYEQYF

V: TRBV29-1
J: TRBJ1-2
size: many
D: -
DNA: TGCAGCGTTGGGTCTTCAGTGAACAACTATGGCTACACCTTC
CDR3: CSVGSSVNNYGYTF

V: TRBV25-1
J: TRBJ2-7
size: many
D: TRBD2
DNA: TGTGCCAGCAGTGAACGCGGGGGTCCCATTAAAGTGCAGTACTTC
CDR3: CASSERGGPIKVQYF

V: TRBV28
J: TRBJ2-3
size: many
D: -
DNA: TGTGCCAGCAGGACGGCAGGAACAGATACGCAGTATTTT
CDR3: CASRTAGTDTQYF

V: TRBV10-3
J: TRBJ1-2
size: many
D: -
DNA: TGTGCCATCAGTGAGAGAAAGGAGCTTAACTATGGCTACACCTTC
CDR3: CAISERKELNYGYTF

V: TRBV19
J: TRBJ1-5
size: few
D: -
DNA: TGTGCCAGTAGTATACCGGGACCCCAACCCGGTCAGCCCCAGCATTTT
CDR3: CASSIPGPQPGQPQHF

V: TRBV28
J: TRBJ1-6
size: -
D: -
DNA: TGTGCCAGCAGAACCGTAGGGGTATTAGATAATTCACCCCTCCACTTT
CDR3: CASRTVGVLDNSPLHF

V: TRBV7-9
J: TRBJ1-1
size: many
D: -
DNA: TGTGCCAGCAGCTTAGGGGCAGGCGTTGAAGCTTTCTTT
CDR3: CASSLGAGVEAFF

V: TRBV28
J: TRBJ1-2
size: few
D: -
DNA: TGTGCCAGCAGTCCAGACTATGGCTACACCTTC
CDR3: CASSPDYGYTF

V: TRBV5-4
J: TRBJ1-1
size: -
D: -
DNA: TGTGCCAGCAGCCGGGACTCACAGAACACTGAAGCTTTCTTT
CDR3: CASSRDSQNTEAFF

V: TRBV6-5
J: TRBJ2-7
size: few
D: TRBD1
DNA: TGTGCCAGCAGTTACTCGACGGGACAGGGGCGCGGATCGGCCTACGAGCAGTACTTC
CDR3: CASSYSTGQGRGSAYEQYF

V: TRBV20-1
J: TRBJ1-5
size: -
D: -
DNA: TGCAGTGCTTACGATCAGAGGGCGAGCAATCAGCCCCAGCATTTT
CDR3: CSAYDQRASNQPQHF

V: TRBV2
J: TRBJ1-6
size: few
D: -
DNA: TGTGCCAGCACCCGGGACCCTAATTCACCCCTCCACTTT
CDR3: CASTRDPNSPLHF

V: TRBV5-4
J: TRBJ2-1
size: -
D: -
DNA: TGTGCCAGCAGCTTGAACCCCAATGAGCAGTTCTTC
CDR3: CASSLNPNEQFF

V: TRBV12-3/TRBV12-4
J: TRBJ2-3
size: many
D: TRBD1
DNA: TGTGCCAGCAGCGGGACAGGGGCGCAAGATACGCAGTATTTT
CDR3: CASSGTGAQDTQYF

V: TRBV7-2
J: TRBJ2-3
size: many
D: -
DNA: TGTGCCAGCAGCTTGCGAGGGAATACGCAGTATTTT
CDR3: CASSLRGNTQYF

V: TRBV29-1
J: TRBJ2-3
size: few
D: -
DNA: TGCAGCGTTGAAGGCGGGGCAGGGGCGGATACGCAGTATTTT
CDR3: CSVEGGAGADTQYF

V: TRBV28
J: TRBJ2-1
size: -
D: -
DNA: TGTGCCAGCAGCCCCCCTCGGGCTAAAGCCAATGAGCAGTTCTTC
CDR3: CASSPPRAKANEQFF